The next 9 T cell receptor beta chains were all read from a single sample in a study of blood T cell repertoires in COVID-19 (TCRdb year 2020). The library came from the immunoSEQ multiplex PCR assay. TCRdb's version of the immuneACCESS table is confined to in-frame rearrangements and falls short of the full clone set. An unresolved V gene accounts for under half of the shortfall where checked; the remainder is of unknown origin. Here the sample has hundreds of thousands of clones; 70% to 90% occur a single time. The ten largest clones take up 3.3% of the sample. What was sequenced was PBMCs or T cells enriched from blood (not recorded which). Receptors were obtained from a woman aged 35 to 49 with acute COVID-19.

The chain carries TRBV2 and TRBJ2-7; D remains unclear. This CDR3 is 13 amino acids long. Trimming pared 4 bases from V and 0 bases from J, leaving 7 bases between. The V gene's germline CDR1 is SNHLY and CDR2 FYNNEI. DNA for the CDR3: TGTGCCAGCAGTGCTAGTTCCTCCTACGAGCAGTACTTC. Protein product: CASSASSSYEQYF.

The genes are TRBV27 and TRBJ1-1; 9 nucleotides line up with TRBD1. Germline V gene lookup returns CDR1 MNHEY and CDR2 SMNVEV (reference sequence). CDR3 length equals 15 residues. The junction had 4 bases not matched to a gene; V was cut back by 1 base and J by 4 bases. The CDR3: CASSLYPTGGTEAFF. The CDR3 nucleotides are TGTGCCAGCAGTTTATACCCGACAGGGGGCACTGAAGCTTTCTTT.

The rearrangement uses TRBV6-2 or TRBV6-3 and TRBJ2-7, with TRBD1 matching over 7 bases. The CDR3 covers 14 residues. Trimming at V came to 2 bases and at J to 6 bases, leaving 7 bases not matched to a gene. The germline V gene has CDR1 MNHEY and CDR2 SVGEGT. This CDR3 is CASSYAAGGSEQYF. The CDR3, as DNA: TGTGCCAGCAGTTACGCGGCAGGGGGTTCCGAGCAGTACTTC.

The rearrangement joins TRBV2 to TRBJ2-5; D perhaps matches TRBD1 (5 bases). Trimming left V 2 bases short and J 4 bases short, with 8 bases between. Germline V gene lookup returns CDR1 SNHLY and CDR2 FYNNEI. This CDR3 region has 13 residues. CDR3 nucleotide sequence: TGTGCCAGCAGTGAACAGGGTGGAGAGACCCAGTACTTC. Amino acids: CASSEQGGETQYF.

The genes are TRBV4-1 and TRBJ1-2; D gene uncertain. The germline gives CDR1 MGHRA, CDR2 YSYEKL. Trimming stripped 2 bases from V and 4 bases from J, with 17 bases between. The CDR3 is 16 residues long. In nucleotides, the CDR3 is TGCGCCAGCAGCCAAAAAGCGCTAGAGAGTGGCTATGGCTACACCTTC. This sequence encodes CASSQKALESGYGYTF.

The chain uses TRBV5-1 and TRBJ2-3; TRBD2 is a possible D gene (5 bases). The CDR3 spans 12 residues. The germline gives CDR1 SGHRS, CDR2 YFSETQ. Trimming cost V 4 bases and J 6 bases, with 9 bases left between them. The CDR3: CASSADYDTQYF. CDR3 DNA: TGCGCCAGCAGCGCTGACTACGATACGCAGTATTTT. The full variable domain, its missing parts supplied by reference TRBV5-1 and TRBJ2-3, is KAGVTQTPRYLIKTRGQQVTLSCSPISGHRSVSWYQQTPGQGLQFLFEYFSETQRNKGNFPGRFSGRQFSNSRSEMNVSTLELGDSALYLCASSADYDTQYFGPGTRLTVL.

This chain links TRBV11-2 with TRBJ2-1; 7 bases fit TRBD2. Germline trimming cut 3 bases from V and 6 bases from J; bases unmatched to any gene: 5. Germline CDR1 SGHAT, CDR2 FQNNGV. The CDR3 has 14 amino acids. CDR3 nucleotides: TGTGCCAGCAGCTTGACGGGAGGACCCAATGAGCAGTTCTTC. Translated, it gives CASSLTGGPNEQFF.

The chain is built from TRBV5-4 and TRBJ2-3; D remains unclear. Germline CDR1 and CDR2: SGHNT and YYREEE (reference sequence). The length of the CDR3 is 14 residues. Between the trimmed V and J ends, which lost 0 bases and 0 bases, there was a span of 5 bases. The CDR3 nucleotides read TGTGCCAGCAGCTTGGCCAGGAGCACAGATACGCAGTATTTT. This gives the protein CASSLARSTDTQYF.

This clone was found a few times. The gene calls are TRBV7-8 and TRBJ1-2; 7 nucleotides line up with TRBD1. This CDR3 contains 12 residues. Unmatched junction bases numbered 7, after V lost 7 bases and J lost 8 bases. CDR1 and CDR2 (germline): SGHVS, FQNEAQ. The CDR3 nucleotides read TGTGCCAGCACGCACAGGGGCGAGGGCTACACCTTC. Its translation is CASTHRGEGYTF.